One sample yielded the 25 T cell receptor beta chains listed below, sequenced in a study of monozygotic twins with inflammatory bowel disease. TCRdb re-called the 5' RACE reads, yielding one record per CDR3 amino acid sequence without DNA. The table for this sample gives about 300,000 distinct CDR3 sequences. Sequences were obtained from blood. The receptors originated from a human donor with ulcerative colitis or Crohn's disease, or a healthy co-twin of an affected twin (not recorded which).

The V and J genes are TRBV6-4 and TRBJ1-6. Germline V gene sequence: CDR1 MRHNA, CDR2 SNTAGT. This CDR3 is built from 14 residues. The CDR3 loop reads CASSATRDNSPLHF.

This chain uses TRBV6-2 or TRBV6-3 with TRBJ2-2; the TRBD1 assignment by TCRdb is unverifiable without DNA. The CDR3 covers 15 residues. Germline CDR1 reads MNHEY; CDR2 reads SVGEGT. The CDR3 here is CASRGSGIHTGELFF.

The V and J genes are TRBV5-6 and TRBJ2-1; TCRdb indicates TRBD2, and absent DNA this call remains unverified. Germline values: CDR1 SGHDT, CDR2 YYEEEE. This CDR3 has 15 residues. The CDR3 loop is CASSQVGLVSNEQFF.

V usage is TRBV10-3 and J usage is TRBJ2-7; TCRdb designates TRBD1, a call that cannot be tested without DNA. The CDR3 has 17 residues. Germline CDR1 reads ENHRY; CDR2 reads SYGVKD. The chain's CDR3 is CAIRAGEIGQGAYEQYF.

The chain combines TRBV20-1 with TRBJ1-5. There are 13 residues in the CDR3. CDR1 and CDR2 (germline): DFQATT, SNEGSKA (reference sequence). CDR3 in amino acids: CSAALNSNQPQHF.

The chain is built from TRBV18 and TRBJ2-1; checking the TCRdb D call of TRBD2 is not possible without DNA. The CDR3 spans 15 residues. CDR1 and CDR2 (germline): KGHSH, LQKENI. The CDR3 sequence: CASSQTSGRAGEQFF.

This chain joins TRBV20-1 and TRBJ2-2; with no DNA, the TCRdb D assignment of TRBD2 cannot be verified. The CDR3 spans 18 residues. Germline V gives CDR1 DFQATT, CDR2 SNEGSKA (reference sequence). CDR3 region: CSAIGAVGRALNTGELFF.

The chain joins TRBV12-3 or TRBV12-4 to TRBJ2-3; without DNA, the TCRdb call of TRBD1 cannot be checked. CDR3 length: 17 amino acids. The CDR3: CASSLGGVRGRTDTQYF.

The chain combines TRBV5-1 with TRBJ2-5; the TCRdb call, TRBD1, lacks DNA for checking. The CDR3 runs to 14 residues. Germline CDR1 SGHRS, CDR2 YFSETQ. The CDR3 loop is CASNVVGTEETQYF.

V is TRBV29-1 and J is TRBJ2-1; TCRdb lists TRBD2, though no DNA is available to test this call. Germline V gene data show CDR1 as SQVTM and CDR2 as ANQGSEA. This CDR3 contains 17 residues. This CDR3 reads CSVYRRGQRELYNEQFF.

V and J are TRBV7-2 and TRBJ2-1; the D call of TRBD2 rests on TCRdb alone, since no DNA is present to check it. Germline assignment: CDR1 SGHTA and CDR2 FQGNSA. This CDR3 is 12 amino acids long. Here the CDR3 reads CASSRLSLGQFF.

The genes are TRBV7-3 and TRBJ2-2; checking the TCRdb D call of TRBD2 is not possible without DNA. The CDR3 totals 17 residues. Germline V gene data show CDR1 as SGHTA and CDR2 as FQGTGA. The chain's CDR3 is CASSPSGGASNTGELFF. The whole variable domain, remainder taken from reference TRBV7-3 and TRBJ2-2, is GAGVSQTPSNKVTEKGKYVELRCDPISGHTALYWYRQSLGQGPEFLIYFQGTGAADDSGLPNDRFFAVRPEGSVSTLKIQRTERGDSAVYLCASSPSGGASNTGELFFGEGSRLTVL.

V gene TRBV7-4 combines with J gene TRBJ2-4. Germline V lookup: CDR1 SGHVT, CDR2 SQSDAQ. This CDR3 comprises 13 residues. The CDR3 region is CASSLFELVIQYF.

V usage is TRBV7-2 and J usage is TRBJ1-1; TCRdb proposes TRBD1, but this gene call is untestable without DNA. CDR1 SGHTA and CDR2 FQGNSA come from the germline V gene. The CDR3 has 14 residues. This CDR3 reads CASSLASRGAEAFF.

The V and J genes are TRBV5-5 and TRBJ1-1. The length of the CDR3 is 16 residues. CDR1 SGHKS and CDR2 YYEKEE come from the germline V gene (reference sequence). CDR3 region: CASSPIPPRVNTEAFF.

This chain links TRBV15 with TRBJ2-1; TCRdb's D call, TRBD2, is unchecked because there is no DNA. The CDR3 totals 15 residues. Looked up from germline, CDR1 is LNHNV and CDR2 is YYDKDF (reference sequence). The CDR3 sequence: CATSLPGSIGNEQFF.

This sequence joins TRBV7-8 and TRBJ2-1; TCRdb selects TRBD2, and the lack of DNA leaves this call unchecked. CDR1 and CDR2 (germline): SGHVS, FQNEAQ. The CDR3 loop spans 16 amino acids. CDR3 region: CASSLAGGTSFYEQFF.

The J gene is TRBJ2-7, the V gene TRBV20-1; TCRdb lists TRBD1, though no DNA is available to test this call. Germline V gene sequence: CDR1 DFQATT, CDR2 SNEGSKA (reference sequence). The CDR3 covers 15 residues. CDR3 amino acids: CSARDRGASSYEQYF.

The chain uses TRBV18 and TRBJ2-5. The CDR3 has 14 residues. From germline, CDR1 is KGHSH and CDR2 LQKENI. CDR3 in amino acids: CASSHYKYQETQYF.

The V gene is TRBV6-2 or TRBV6-3, the J gene TRBJ2-1; TCRdb names TRBD1, which stays unverified in the absence of DNA. CDR1 and CDR2 (germline): MNHEY, SVGEGT. The CDR3 has 15 residues. The CDR3 loop is CASSRRTGGVNEQFF.

The chain joins TRBV20-1 to TRBJ2-5; TCRdb names TRBD1, which stays unverified in the absence of DNA. Germline CDR1 is DFQATT and CDR2 is SNEGSKA (reference sequence). The CDR3 extends over 13 amino acids. The CDR3 is CSASTSGAKTQYF.

This rearrangement joins TRBV6-1 to TRBJ2-3; TCRdb reports TRBD2, a call that lacks DNA to check it against. This CDR3 is built from 15 residues. The V gene's germline CDR1 is MNHNS and CDR2 SASEGT. CDR3 region: CASTQAGGWTDTQYF.

This chain joins TRBV24-1 and TRBJ2-6; TCRdb proposes TRBD2, but this gene call is untestable without DNA. The CDR3 runs 18 residues. In germline, CDR1 is KGHDR, CDR2 SFDVKD. CDR3 in amino acids: CATSDGLAGEDGANVLTF.

CDR3 region: CASSLVWGVRGETQYF. This rearrangement joins TRBV5-6 to TRBJ2-5; the D gene TCRdb calls, TRBD1, cannot be checked with no DNA. The CDR3 sequence is 16 residues long. The germline gives CDR1 SGHDT, CDR2 YYEEEE.

The V gene is TRBV12-3 or TRBV12-4, the J gene TRBJ1-5. The CDR3 runs to 16 residues. This CDR3 is CASTQGGSYSNQPQHF.